This TCR beta chain derives from a study of T-cell memory formation after mild COVID-19. V lost 0 bases to trimming and J lost 11 bases, with 8 bases between them. The CDR3 covers 12 residues. The germline gives CDR1 SGHRS, CDR2 YFSETQ. TCRdb re-called the 5' RACE reads with MiXCR, one entry per CDR3 protein. The sample gives some 600,000 distinct CDR3 sequences, 17% of which show up once; less than 10% is in the top ten. The source of this sequence is an adult woman who had mild COVID-19 (a few samples of this study predate the infection). Cell type and time point are not known. Sequencing input: PBMCs or a T cell subset sorted from them (not recorded which). This chain connects TRBV5-1 to TRBJ2-2, with D unclear. The CDR3 DNA is TGCGCCAGCAGCTTGGGGTATTCCGAGCTGTTTTTT. Encoded protein: CASSLGYSELFF. The full variable domain, its missing parts supplied by reference TRBV5-1 and TRBJ2-2, is KAGVTQTPRYLIKTRGQQVTLSCSPISGHRSVSWYQQTPGQGLQFLFEYFSETQRNKGNFPGRFSGRQFSNSRSEMNVSTLELGDSALYLCASSLGYSELFFGEGSRLTVL.